The 27 T cell receptor beta chains presented below share a single source sample, sequenced in a study of cytomegalovirus exposure and HLA in healthy donors. Profiled with immunoSEQ multiplex PCR; TCRdb holds only in-frame clones, not every one. The sample contains about 190,000 clones, about 80% of which appear only once. The sequencing sample was made of PBMCs. Receptors originate from a woman between 18 and 30 years old in good health and CMV-seropositive.

The V gene is TRBV7-9, the J gene TRBJ2-1; 9 nucleotides line up with TRBD1. Trimming at V came to 1 base and at J to 7 bases, leaving 8 bases not matched to a gene. The germline CDR1 and CDR2 sequences are SEHNR and FQNEAQ (reference sequence). The CDR3 extends over 16 amino acids. The CDR3 loop reads CASSLGETGGDNEQFF. CDR3 nucleotide sequence: TGTGCCAGCAGCTTAGGCGAGACAGGGGGAGATAATGAGCAGTTCTTC.

The J gene is TRBJ1-5, the V gene TRBV18; D is ambiguous. Per germline, CDR1 KGHSH and CDR2 LQKENI. The CDR3 loop spans 13 amino acids. V lost 0 bases and J 6 bases, leaving 6 bases between the germline ends. CDR3 in amino acids: CASSPPFGQPQHF. CDR3 DNA: TGTGCCAGCTCACCACCGTTCGGTCAGCCCCAGCATTTT.

This clone was seen more than once but under ten times. This chain joins TRBV5-6 and TRBJ1-2, with D possibly being TRBD1 (6 bases). Germline CDR1 and CDR2: SGHDT and YYEEEE. V shed 4 bases and J shed 4 bases, with 17 bases lying between them. This CDR3 is built from 15 residues. This CDR3 is CASSATGIVSYGYTF. DNA of the CDR3: TGTGCCAGCAGCGCTACAGGGATCGTGAGCTATGGCTACACCTTC.

This rearrangement joins TRBV5-1 to TRBJ2-7, with 9 bases lining up with TRBD1. There are 16 residues in the CDR3. The J segment lost 5 bases and the V segment lost 0 bases, leaving 9 bases of the junction unmatched. Germline CDR1 and CDR2: SGHRS and YFSETQ. The CDR3 protein is CASSLGPGTGYHEQYF. The CDR3 DNA sequence: TGCGCCAGCAGCTTGGGTCCCGGGACAGGGTACCACGAGCAGTACTTC. Drawing the rest from reference TRBV5-1 and TRBJ2-7, the complete variable domain is KAGVTQTPRYLIKTRGQQVTLSCSPISGHRSVSWYQQTPGQGLQFLFEYFSETQRNKGNFPGRFSGRQFSNSRSEMNVSTLELGDSALYLCASSLGPGTGYHEQYFGPGTRLTVT.

In its sample, this clone was seen once. This chain uses TRBV28 with TRBJ1-4; TRBD1 agrees at 7 bases. Trimming at V came to 10 bases and at J to 5 bases, leaving 10 bases not matched to a gene. This CDR3 contains 14 residues. The germline CDR1 and CDR2 sequences are MDHEN and SYDVKM. This CDR3 is CAIKDRVGNEKLFF. The CDR3 nucleotides read TGTGCCATTAAAGACAGGGTGGGGAATGAAAAACTGTTTTTT.

V is TRBV10-3 and J is TRBJ1-6, with 7 bases matching TRBD1. CDR1 and CDR2 from the germline V gene are ENHRY and SYGVKD. The CDR3 runs to 15 residues. The junction had 4 bases not matched to a gene; V was cut back by 3 bases and J by 5 bases. Here the CDR3 reads CAISEFTGDNSPLHF. In DNA, the CDR3 is TGTGCCATCAGTGAATTTACAGGGGATAATTCACCCCTCCACTTT.

J is TRBJ1-1 and V is TRBV14; 7 bases match TRBD1. With 1 base clipped from V and 0 bases from J, the junction kept 2 bases outside the gene matches. The CDR3 length is 15 residues. CDR1 is SGHDN, CDR2 FVKESK, per germline. CDR3 in amino acids: CASSQGGTVNTEAFF. The CDR3 coding sequence is TGTGCCAGCAGCCAAGGCGGGACAGTGAACACTGAAGCTTTCTTT.

The rearrangement joins TRBV5-1 to TRBJ2-7; D is perhaps TRBD1 (6 bases). V lost 0 bases and J lost 1, with 11 bases in between. This CDR3 has 15 residues. Per germline, CDR1 SGHRS and CDR2 YFSETQ. The CDR3 reads CASSLDGGNSYEQYF. The CDR3, as DNA: TGCGCCAGCAGCTTGGATGGGGGCAATTCCTACGAGCAGTACTTC.

The CDR3 nucleotides are TGTGCCAGCAGGCCGACATCAGGGGGTGAGACCCAGTACTTC. Encoded protein: CASRPTSGGETQYF. J is TRBJ2-5 and V is TRBV27, with 7 bases lining up with TRBD1. V dropped 6 bases and J dropped 5; count of bases not matched to a gene: 9. Germline V gives CDR1 MNHEY, CDR2 SMNVEV (reference sequence). The CDR3 has 14 residues.

In its sample, this clone was seen a few times. The chain recombines TRBV11-3 with TRBJ1-6; D not resolved. The V end was cut by 0 bases, the J end by 11 bases, with 8 bases between. CDR1 SGHNT and CDR2 YENEEA come from the germline V gene. The CDR3 runs to 13 residues. The CDR3 DNA reads as TGTGCCAGCAGCTTAGAGGGAGGTGCACCCCTCCACTTT. The encoded protein is CASSLEGGAPLHF.

This chain connects TRBV19 to TRBJ1-5; 7 bases fit TRBD1. Germline V gene lookup returns CDR1 LNHDA and CDR2 SQIVND (reference sequence). Trimming removed 6 bases from V and 4 bases from J; junction bases left unmatched: 12. CDR3 length: 16 residues. The CDR3 bases are TGTGCCAGTAGGGAAAAAACAGGGGCTTTAAATCAGCCCCAGCATTTT. It specifies CASREKTGALNQPQHF.

This clone was seen only a few times. This chain links TRBV5-6 with TRBJ1-4; 7 bases are a match to TRBD1. The CDR3 sequence is 12 residues long. Germline V lookup: CDR1 SGHDT, CDR2 YYEEEE. With 7 bases clipped from V and 7 bases from J, the junction kept 4 bases outside the gene matches. The CDR3 region has the DNA TGTGCCAGCCGCTACAGGGGTGAAAAACTGTTTTTT. This sequence encodes CASRYRGEKLFF.

The CDR3 DNA is TGTGCCAGCAGCTCACAGGGGACGGGAAGCGAGCAGTACTTC. Translating gives CASSSQGTGSEQYF. This rearrangement joins TRBV7-9 to TRBJ2-7, with 7 bases aligning to TRBD1. With 4 bases clipped from V and 6 bases from J, the junction kept 9 bases outside the gene matches. The CDR3 is 14 residues long. Germline V gene data show CDR1 as SEHNR and CDR2 as FQNEAQ (reference sequence).

This chain joins TRBV7-2 and TRBJ1-4, with 7 bases aligning to TRBD1. Germline values: CDR1 SGHTA, CDR2 FQGNSA. CDR3 length: 15 amino acids. With V trimmed by 5 bases and J by 4 bases, 7 bases remained unmatched. The CDR3 DNA sequence: TGTGCCAGCAGCAGCCGACAGGGCTATAATGAAAAACTGTTTTTT. It yields the protein CASSSRQGYNEKLFF.

The chain uses TRBV6-1 and TRBJ2-3; no firm D call. The germline V gene has CDR1 MNHNS and CDR2 SASEGT. The V end lost 6 bases, the J end lost 0 bases, and 10 bases lay between the germline ends. CDR3 length: 14 residues. In DNA, the CDR3 is TGTGCCAGCAGCCCTCCAGTTAGCACAGATACGCAGTATTTT. This codes for CASSPPVSTDTQYF.

V usage is TRBV15 and J usage is TRBJ2-1, with TRBD1 identical over 8 bases. Germline trimming cut 5 bases from V and 2 bases from J; bases unmatched to any gene: 2. The CDR3 totals 14 residues. Looked up from germline, CDR1 is LNHNV and CDR2 is YYDKDF (reference sequence). DNA of the CDR3: TGTGCCACCAGCCGGACAGGGACCTACAATGAGCAGTTCTTC. This gives the protein CATSRTGTYNEQFF.

The DNA of the CDR3 is TGTGCCAGCAGTCCCACCCCGGAGACCACTGAAGCTTTCTTT. Translation gives CASSPTPETTEAFF. The chain is built from TRBV27 and TRBJ1-1; D unresolved. Germline assignment: CDR1 MNHEY and CDR2 SMNVEV (reference sequence). The CDR3 is 14 residues long. V dropped 5 bases and J dropped 4 bases, with 14 bases sitting between them.

The V call is TRBV9, the J call TRBJ2-1; TRBD2 matches 8 bases. The CDR3 is 14 residues long. With V trimmed by 7 bases and J by 7 bases, 10 bases remained unmatched. Germline V CDR1 and CDR2: SGDLS, YYNGEE. CDR3 nucleotides: TGTGCCAGCGGACCAACGGGGGGGATTAATGAGCAGTTCTTC. This sequence encodes CASGPTGGINEQFF.

The chain uses TRBV7-2 and TRBJ1-2, with 7 bases fitting TRBD1. The CDR3 covers 15 residues. Unmatched junction bases numbered 7, after V lost 1 base and J lost 5 bases. From germline, CDR1 is SGHTA and CDR2 FQGNSA. The CDR3 bases are TGTGCCAGCAGCTTAGGTGACAGGGCGACATATGGCTACACCTTC. It is translated as CASSLGDRATYGYTF.

The chain carries TRBV25-1 and TRBJ1-6; the D gene is possibly TRBD1 (5 bases). The germline V gene has CDR1 MGHDK and CDR2 SYGVNS. The CDR3 has 17 residues. Trimming removed 5 bases at V and 1 base at J, with 15 bases between. CDR3 protein: CASSSSPGLSYNSPLHF. CDR3 DNA: TGTGCCAGCAGTTCGAGTCCGGGACTGTCCTATAATTCACCCCTCCACTTT.

The chain uses TRBV5-1 and TRBJ1-1, with 7 bases matching TRBD1. This CDR3 comprises 15 residues. Germline trimming cut 1 base from V and 1 base from J; bases unmatched to any gene: 4. The germline CDR1 and CDR2 sequences are SGHRS and YFSETQ. The DNA of the CDR3 is TGCGCCAGCAGCTTGACCGGGACAGAGAACACTGAAGCTTTCTTT. Its protein is CASSLTGTENTEAFF. The variable domain in full, completed from reference TRBV5-1 and TRBJ1-1, reads KAGVTQTPRYLIKTRGQQVTLSCSPISGHRSVSWYQQTPGQGLQFLFEYFSETQRNKGNFPGRFSGRQFSNSRSEMNVSTLELGDSALYLCASSLTGTENTEAFFGQGTRLTVV.

The chain joins TRBV29-1 to TRBJ2-3; TRBD2 aligns across 10 bases. The CDR3 is made up of 19 amino acids. V shed 1 base and J 0 bases; nucleotides not matched to a gene: 13. Germline V gene lookup returns CDR1 SQVTM and CDR2 ANQGSEA. DNA for the CDR3: TGCAGCGTTGAAGTACGGGCCGTGAAGCGGGGGGGCAGCACAGATACGCAGTATTTT. It is translated as CSVEVRAVKRGGSTDTQYF.

The gene calls are TRBV6-5 and TRBJ1-1; D is undetermined. Trimming left V 4 bases short and J 1 base short, with 4 bases between. CDR3 length equals 12 residues. From germline, CDR1 is MNHEY and CDR2 SVGAGI. DNA for the CDR3: TGTGCCAGCAGTTCCAGGAACACTGAAGCTTTCTTT. Its protein is CASSSRNTEAFF.

The chain recombines TRBV6-5 with TRBJ1-2, with D maybe TRBD1 (6 bases). V lost 2 bases, J lost 7 bases, and 14 bases lay in between. From germline, CDR1 is MNHEY and CDR2 SVGAGI. The length of the CDR3 is 14 residues. The CDR3 sequence is CASSYGHRESGYTF. CDR3 coding DNA: TGTGCCAGCAGTTACGGGCACAGGGAGAGTGGCTACACCTTC.

The chain combines TRBV5-8 with TRBJ2-3; a possible D gene is TRBD2 (7 bases). Germline-derived CDR1 and CDR2 are SGHTS and YDEGEE. This CDR3 comprises 14 residues. With 7 bases removed from V and 1 base from J, the gap between germline ends came to 13 bases. The CDR3 reads CASDGGLRTDTQYF. The CDR3 region has the DNA TGTGCCAGCGACGGGGGGCTCCGCACAGATACGCAGTATTTT.

This clone was recorded once. The rearrangement links TRBV19 to TRBJ1-1, with D unclear. V lost 3 bases to trimming and J lost 5 bases, with 7 bases between them. CDR3 length equals 12 residues. From germline, CDR1 is LNHDA and CDR2 SQIVND (reference sequence). DNA of the CDR3: TGTGCCAGTAGTATGTGGAGAACTGAAGCTTTCTTT. Translating gives CASSMWRTEAFF.

V gene TRBV4-1 combines with J gene TRBJ2-1, with D possibly matching TRBD2 (6 bases). Germline V lookup: CDR1 MGHRA, CDR2 YSYEKL. There are 16 residues in the CDR3. Deletions cut 1 base from V and 2 bases from J, with 12 bases between. Written as DNA, the CDR3 is TGCGCCAGCAGCCAAGCTCCGGGACTCACCTACAATGAGCAGTTCTTC. This sequence encodes CASSQAPGLTYNEQFF.